The 18 T cell receptor beta chains presented below share a single source sample, sequenced in a study of CD8+ T cells in alopecia areata. Following extraction, RNA underwent reverse transcription to cDNA, which served as the sequencing template. Clones were sequenced by immunoSEQ multiplex PCR, and TCRdb holds only the in-frame ones, with some missing. Among 75,000 to 100,000 clones listed, under 45% were seen once. Sequencing was done on a sample of CD4+ T cells sorted from blood. The receptors stem from a human donor with alopecia areata.

For this clone: The same CDR3 is also encoded by other DNA sequences in this sample. The genes are TRBV7-2 and TRBJ1-2; D is perhaps TRBD1 (5 bases). V was clipped by 2 bases and J by 3 bases, with 7 bases between them. This CDR3 comprises 13 residues. Germline V lookup: CDR1 SGHTA, CDR2 FQGNSA. In nucleotides, the CDR3 is TGTGCCAGCAGCTTACGCAGGGACTATGGCTACACCTTC. This gives the protein CASSLRRDYGYTF.

The CDR3 DNA reads TGCAGCGTTATGGGGACAGCGAACACCGGGGAGCTGTTTTTT. This encodes CSVMGTANTGELFF. This rearrangement joins TRBV29-1 to TRBJ2-2, with 7 bases aligning to TRBD1. This CDR3 spans 14 amino acids. CDR1 and CDR2 (germline): SQVTM, ANQGSEA. V was clipped by 5 bases and J by 0 bases; unmatched bases: 3.

This chain connects TRBV5-1 to TRBJ2-3; 15 nucleotides line up with TRBD2. CDR1 and CDR2 (germline): SGHRS, YFSETQ. The CDR3 has 19 residues. V shed 4 bases, J shed 1 base, and the junction held 10 bases outside the gene matches. The CDR3 reads CASSPRGLAGGPRTDTQYF. The DNA for the CDR3 is TGCGCCAGCAGCCCCCGAGGACTAGCGGGAGGGCCGCGCACAGATACGCAGTATTTT. Variable domain in full (rest from reference TRBV5-1 and TRBJ2-3): KAGVTQTPRYLIKTRGQQVTLSCSPISGHRSVSWYQQTPGQGLQFLFEYFSETQRNKGNFPGRFSGRQFSNSRSEMNVSTLELGDSALYLCASSPRGLAGGPRTDTQYFGPGTRLTVL.

The chain couples TRBV29-1 to TRBJ2-3; a possible D gene is TRBD1 (6 bases). The CDR3 sequence is 14 residues long. Trimming took 3 bases from V and 6 from J, leaving 16 bases between them. CDR1 is SQVTM, CDR2 ANQGSEA, per germline. The DNA for the CDR3 is TGCAGCGTTGACCGGTCTAACAGGGCCGATACGCAGTATTTT. Encoded protein: CSVDRSNRADTQYF.

The rearrangement joins TRBV29-1 to TRBJ2-5; TRBD1 or TRBD2 may be the D gene (5 bases each). V lost 3 bases and J lost 7, with 12 bases in between. The CDR3 is made up of 12 amino acids. CDR1 and CDR2 (germline): SQVTM, ANQGSEA. CDR3 sequence: CSVDLGERTQYF. The CDR3 coding sequence is TGCAGCGTTGATCTGGGGGAGAGGACCCAGTACTTC.

The chain joins TRBV15 to TRBJ2-5, with D possibly being TRBD2 (5 bases). With 4 bases removed from V and 3 bases from J, the gap between germline ends came to 15 bases. This CDR3 region has 15 residues. Germline CDR1 and CDR2: LNHNV and YYDKDF (reference sequence). Here the CDR3 DNA reads TGTGCCACCAGCATTGACCTAACGGGGAAAGAGACCCAGTACTTC. Translated: CATSIDLTGKETQYF.

The rearrangement uses TRBV5-1 and TRBJ2-5, with D perhaps matching TRBD1 (6 bases). CDR1 is SGHRS, CDR2 YFSETQ, per germline. This CDR3 is built from 15 residues. Trimming took 2 bases from V and 2 from J, leaving 13 bases between them. The CDR3, as DNA: TGCGCCAGCAGCTTACAACCGGGACAACAAGAGACCCAGTACTTC. Translated, it gives CASSLQPGQQETQYF.

This clone appeared many times. The chain uses TRBV19 and TRBJ2-1; 12 bases fit TRBD2. From germline, CDR1 is LNHDA and CDR2 SQIVND (reference sequence). The CDR3 sequence is 16 residues long. The V and J ends lost 5 bases and 8 bases, in that order; junction bases with no gene match: 10. CDR3 protein: CASSVTSGRKVDEQFF. CDR3 DNA sequence: TGTGCCAGTAGTGTCACTAGCGGGAGGAAGGTAGATGAGCAGTTCTTC.

This clone was recorded many times. The J gene is TRBJ2-2, the V gene TRBV4-2, with 8 bases fitting TRBD2. Germline CDR1 is LGHNA and CDR2 is YNFKEQ. The CDR3 loop spans 17 amino acids. Trimming took 0 bases from V and 0 from J; bases not matched to a gene: 3. The CDR3 loop reads CASSQEGGLANTGELFF. The CDR3, as DNA: TGTGCCAGCAGCCAAGAAGGGGGACTAGCGAACACCGGGGAGCTGTTTTTT.

V and J are TRBV29-1 and TRBJ1-1, with a tentative D call TRBD1 (5 bases). CDR3 size: 14 residues. The germline CDR1 and CDR2 sequences are SQVTM and ANQGSEA. Between the trimmed V and J ends, which lost 6 bases and 3 bases, there was a span of 17 bases. The CDR3 bases are TGCAGCGTAGGACCGGGGCTCGGGGACACTGAAGCTTTCTTT. It is translated as CSVGPGLGDTEAFF.

The chain employs TRBV30 and TRBJ1-1; possible D gene TRBD1, 5 bases. This CDR3 has 13 residues. Trimming pared 0 bases from V and 6 bases from J, leaving 11 bases between. Germline assignment: CDR1 GTSNPN and CDR2 SVGIG (reference sequence). CDR3 protein: CAWSVAREAEAFF. CDR3 coding DNA: TGTGCCTGGAGTGTGGCCAGGGAGGCTGAAGCTTTCTTT.

The gene calls are TRBV4-3 and TRBJ2-5; D is possibly TRBD2 (6 bases). The germline V and J ends were trimmed by 4 bases and 5 bases, with 23 bases remaining between them. Germline V gene lookup returns CDR1 LGHNA and CDR2 YSLEER. There are 17 residues in the CDR3. The CDR3 DNA sequence: TGCGCCAGCAGCCGTGGGTTTGGCGGGATTGCTTCGGAGACCCAGTACTTC. This sequence encodes CASSRGFGGIASETQYF.

This clone turned up a few times. The chain links TRBV18 to TRBJ2-7; possible D gene TRBD2, 5 bases. In germline, CDR1 is KGHSH, CDR2 LQKENI. Deletions cut 3 bases from V and 6 bases from J, with 18 bases between. CDR3 length: 15 residues. The CDR3 DNA reads TGTGCCAGCTCACCGGGCCTCGACGGGGTTGTCGAGCAGTACTTC. Its translation: CASSPGLDGVVEQYF.

This clone was picked up a small number of times. This chain links TRBV28 with TRBJ2-7; possibly TRBD1 for D (6 bases). Germline V gene lookup returns CDR1 MDHEN and CDR2 SYDVKM. V was shortened by 10 bases and J by 1 base, with 11 bases between the two germline ends. The CDR3 has 12 amino acids. The CDR3 here is CATSTGSYEQYF. The CDR3 nucleotides are TGTGCCACCTCTACAGGGTCCTACGAGCAGTACTTC.

This clone was seen only a few times. This chain links TRBV2 with TRBJ2-2, with TRBD2 matching over 14 bases. The CDR3 is 19 amino acids. V shed 6 bases, J shed 3 bases, and the junction held 12 bases outside the gene matches. Germline CDR1 and CDR2: SNHLY and FYNNEI. The CDR3 loop reads CASRGSGLAGESYTGELFF. DNA of the CDR3: TGTGCCAGCAGGGGTTCGGGACTAGCGGGAGAATCGTACACCGGGGAGCTGTTTTTT.

This clone has a handful of counts. The chain couples TRBV2 to TRBJ2-5; 7 bases are shared with TRBD1. V gave up 5 bases and J gave up 3 bases; unmatched junction bases: 3. Germline V gene data show CDR1 as SNHLY and CDR2 as FYNNEI. CDR3 length: 13 amino acids. The CDR3 nucleotides read TGTGCCAGCAGTATTGACAGGGAAGAGACCCAGTACTTC. Protein sequence: CASSIDREETQYF.

This clone was counted between two and nine times. The CDR3 DNA reads TGCAGCGTTGAACGAGGGTCGAACGGGGAGCTGTTTTTT. This gives the protein CSVERGSNGELFF. V is TRBV29-1 and J is TRBJ2-2, with TRBD2 as a possible D gene (5 bases). Germline CDR1 SQVTM, CDR2 ANQGSEA. The CDR3 totals 13 residues. V lost 2 bases and J 7 bases, leaving 11 bases between the germline ends.

The J gene is TRBJ2-5, the V gene TRBV29-1; D perhaps matches TRBD2 (5 bases). This CDR3 is 13 amino acids long. The V gene lost 4 bases and the J gene lost 2 bases, with 11 bases spanning the gap. In germline, CDR1 is SQVTM, CDR2 ANQGSEA. The CDR3 sequence is CSVARLNQETQYF. The CDR3 DNA reads as TGCAGCGTTGCTAGACTAAATCAAGAGACCCAGTACTTC.